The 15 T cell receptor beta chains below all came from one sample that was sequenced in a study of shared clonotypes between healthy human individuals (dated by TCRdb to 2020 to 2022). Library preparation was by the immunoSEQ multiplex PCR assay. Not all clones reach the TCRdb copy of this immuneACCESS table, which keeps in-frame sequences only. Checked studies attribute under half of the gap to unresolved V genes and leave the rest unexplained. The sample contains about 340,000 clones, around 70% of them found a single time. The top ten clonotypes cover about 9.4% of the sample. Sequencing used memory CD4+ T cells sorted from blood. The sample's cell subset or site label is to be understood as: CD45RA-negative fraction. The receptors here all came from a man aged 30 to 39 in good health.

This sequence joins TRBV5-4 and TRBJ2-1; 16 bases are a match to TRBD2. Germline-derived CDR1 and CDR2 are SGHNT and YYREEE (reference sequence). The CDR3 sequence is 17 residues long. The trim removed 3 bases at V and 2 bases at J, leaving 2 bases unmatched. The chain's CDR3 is CASSSGTSGRAYNEQFF. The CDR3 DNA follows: TGTGCCAGCAGCTCCGGGACTAGCGGGAGGGCCTACAATGAGCAGTTCTTC.

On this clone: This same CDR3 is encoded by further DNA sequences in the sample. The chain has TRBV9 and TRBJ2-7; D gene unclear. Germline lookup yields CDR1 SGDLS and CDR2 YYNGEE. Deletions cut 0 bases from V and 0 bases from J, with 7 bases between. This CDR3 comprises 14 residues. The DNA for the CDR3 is TGTGCCAGCAGCGTAGCTTCTAGCTCCTACGAGCAGTACTTC. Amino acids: CASSVASSSYEQYF.

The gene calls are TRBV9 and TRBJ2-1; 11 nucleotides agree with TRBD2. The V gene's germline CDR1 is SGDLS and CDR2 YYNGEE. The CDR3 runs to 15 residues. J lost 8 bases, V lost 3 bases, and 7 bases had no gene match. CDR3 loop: CASSATSGTVYEQFF. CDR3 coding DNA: TGTGCCAGCAGCGCGACTAGCGGGACTGTGTATGAGCAGTTCTTC.

The CDR3 bases are TGTGCCAGCAGCTTGTCCGACCCTTTCTCTTCCTACAATGAGCAGTTCTTC. As protein: CASSLSDPFSSYNEQFF. The chain recombines TRBV11-2 with TRBJ2-1; D is ambiguous. CDR1 and CDR2 (germline): SGHAT, FQNNGV. V was shortened by 3 bases and J by 1 base, with 16 bases between the two germline ends. This CDR3 has 17 residues.

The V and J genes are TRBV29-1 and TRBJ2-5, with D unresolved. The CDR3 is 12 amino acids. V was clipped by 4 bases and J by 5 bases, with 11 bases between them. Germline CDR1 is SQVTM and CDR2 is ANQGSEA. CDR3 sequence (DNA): TGCAGCGTTGCCCGTCTGGGGGAGACCCAGTACTTC. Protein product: CSVARLGETQYF.

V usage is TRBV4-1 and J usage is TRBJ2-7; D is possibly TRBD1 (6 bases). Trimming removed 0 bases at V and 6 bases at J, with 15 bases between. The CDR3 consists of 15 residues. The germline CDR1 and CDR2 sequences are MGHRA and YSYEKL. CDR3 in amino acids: CASSQDSGRGGEQYF. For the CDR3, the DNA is TGCGCCAGCAGCCAAGATAGTGGGAGAGGGGGCGAGCAGTACTTC.

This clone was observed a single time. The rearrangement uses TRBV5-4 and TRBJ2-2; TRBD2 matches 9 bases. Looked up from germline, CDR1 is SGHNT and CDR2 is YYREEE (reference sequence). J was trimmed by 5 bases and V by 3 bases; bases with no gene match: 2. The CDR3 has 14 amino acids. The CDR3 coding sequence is TGTGCCAGCAGCTCTGGACTAGCGACCGGGGAGCTGTTTTTT. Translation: CASSSGLATGELFF.

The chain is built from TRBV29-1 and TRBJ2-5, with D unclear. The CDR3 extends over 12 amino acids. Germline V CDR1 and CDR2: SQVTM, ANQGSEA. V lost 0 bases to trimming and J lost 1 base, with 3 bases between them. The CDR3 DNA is TGCAGCGTTGAAGACGGCCAAGAGACCCAGTACTTC. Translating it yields CSVEDGQETQYF. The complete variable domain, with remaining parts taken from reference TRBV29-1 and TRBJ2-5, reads SAVISQKPSRDICQRGTSLTIQCQVDSQVTMMFWYRQQPGQSLTLIATANQGSEATYESGFVIDKFPISRPNLTFSTLTVSNMSPEDSSIYLCSVEDGQETQYFGPGTRLLVL.

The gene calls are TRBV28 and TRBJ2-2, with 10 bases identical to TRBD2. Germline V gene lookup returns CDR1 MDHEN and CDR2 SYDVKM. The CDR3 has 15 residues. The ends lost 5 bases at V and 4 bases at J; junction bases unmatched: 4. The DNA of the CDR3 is TGTGCCAGCAGTCCAAGCGGGAGGGGCACCGGGGAGCTGTTTTTT. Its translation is CASSPSGRGTGELFF.

The CDR3 DNA is TGCGCCAGCAACAGGGACCAAGGGACTGAAGCTTTCTTT. The encoded protein is CASNRDQGTEAFF. The rearrangement links TRBV5-1 to TRBJ1-1, with D possibly TRBD1 on 6 matching bases. V dropped 6 bases and J dropped 5 bases, with 14 bases sitting between them. CDR1 is SGHRS, CDR2 YFSETQ, per germline. The CDR3 has 13 residues.

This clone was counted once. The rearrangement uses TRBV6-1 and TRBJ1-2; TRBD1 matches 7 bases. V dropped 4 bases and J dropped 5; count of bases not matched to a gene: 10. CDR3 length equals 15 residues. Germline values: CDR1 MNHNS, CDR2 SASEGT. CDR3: CASSVSRDRSYGYTF. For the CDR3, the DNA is TGTGCCAGCAGTGTATCCCGGGACAGATCATATGGCTACACCTTC.

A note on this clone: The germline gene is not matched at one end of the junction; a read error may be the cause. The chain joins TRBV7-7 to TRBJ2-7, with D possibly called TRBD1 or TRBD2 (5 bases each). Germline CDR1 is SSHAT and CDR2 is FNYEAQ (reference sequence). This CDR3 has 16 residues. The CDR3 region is CASSLSGTTFSYEQYF. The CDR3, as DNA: TGTGCTAGCAGCTTATCCGGGACGACCTTCTCCTACGAGCAGTACTTC.

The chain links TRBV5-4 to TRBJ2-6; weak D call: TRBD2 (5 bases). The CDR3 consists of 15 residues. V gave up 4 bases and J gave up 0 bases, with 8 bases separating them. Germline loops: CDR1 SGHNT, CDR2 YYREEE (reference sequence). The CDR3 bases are TGTGCCAGCAGCGGACTTAGCTCTGGGGCCAACGTCCTGACTTTC. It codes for CASSGLSSGANVLTF.

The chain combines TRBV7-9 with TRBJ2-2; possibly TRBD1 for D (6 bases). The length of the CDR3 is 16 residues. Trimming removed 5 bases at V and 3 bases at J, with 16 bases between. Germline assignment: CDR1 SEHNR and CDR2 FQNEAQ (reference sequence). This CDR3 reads CASSPRSNRDTGELFF. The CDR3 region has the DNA TGTGCCAGCAGCCCCCGCTCCAACAGGGACACCGGGGAGCTGTTTTTT.

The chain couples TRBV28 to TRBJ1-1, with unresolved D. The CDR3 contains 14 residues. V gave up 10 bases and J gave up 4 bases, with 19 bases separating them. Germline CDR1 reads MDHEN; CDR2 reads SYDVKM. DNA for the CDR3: TGTGCCATCTCACCGTTAGCGGGAAGCACTGAAGCTTTCTTT. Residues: CAISPLAGSTEAFF.